Shown below are 29 T cell receptor beta chains from a single sample sequenced in a study of blood T cell repertoires in COVID-19. Measured with immunoSEQ multiplex PCR; TCRdb has only the in-frame clones, and not every one. Of some 50,000 clones listed, 80% to 85% are singletons. The sequenced material came from peripheral blood. The receptor set was obtained from a man between 50 and 59 years old with acute or convalescent COVID-19.

J is TRBJ2-2 and V is TRBV11-2; TRBD1 is a possible D gene (6 bases). This CDR3 has 16 residues. Germline CDR1 is SGHAT and CDR2 is FQNNGV. V was trimmed by 1 base and J by 4 bases, leaving 13 bases between them. CDR3 sequence: CASSLALTGTTGELFF. The CDR3 nucleotides are TGTGCCAGCAGCTTAGCCCTGACAGGTACCACCGGGGAGCTGTTTTTT.

Comments on this clone: The germline gene is not matched at one end of the junction; a read error may be the cause. V is TRBV6-5 and J is TRBJ1-2; TRBD1 aligns across 9 bases. The germline V gene encodes CDR1 MNHEY and CDR2 SVGAGI. The CDR3 consists of 13 residues. CDR3 DNA: TGTGCCAGCAGTTACCCGGGACAGGGTTTTCCTACATTC. It encodes CASSYPGQGFPTF.

CDR3 region: CASSSSVNTEAFF. The DNA of the CDR3 is TGTGCCAGCAGCTCCTCCGTGAACACTGAAGCTTTCTTT. This chain links TRBV7-3 with TRBJ1-1; unclear D gene. CDR1 is SGHTA, CDR2 FQGTGA, per germline. V lost 4 bases and J lost 0, with 6 bases in between. The CDR3 is 13 amino acids.

The chain couples TRBV18 to TRBJ2-4; D call uncertain. The V end was cut by 3 bases, the J end by 7 bases, with 10 bases between. Germline CDR1 and CDR2: KGHSH and LQKENI. This CDR3 spans 13 amino acids. CDR3 loop: CASSPYGQNIQYF. In nucleotides, the CDR3 is TGTGCCAGCTCACCTTATGGCCAGAACATTCAGTACTTC.

The rearrangement uses TRBV3-1 (or the pseudogene TRBV3-2) and TRBJ2-7, with 12 bases lining up with TRBD2. V dropped 1 base and J dropped 6; count of bases not matched to a gene: 4. Germline assignment: CDR1 LGHDT and CDR2 YNNKEL (reference sequence). The CDR3 has 15 residues. CDR3 sequence reads: CASSQGTSGASEQYF. As DNA, the CDR3 is TGTGCCAGCAGCCAAGGGACTAGCGGGGCGTCCGAGCAGTACTTC.

A single count supports this clone. The gene calls are TRBV12-5 and TRBJ2-1; a weak D match, TRBD2 (5 bases). V was clipped by 1 base and J by 10 bases, with 8 bases between them. The CDR3 spans 12 residues. Germline assignment: CDR1 LGHNT and CDR2 FRNRAP. Written as DNA, the CDR3 is TGTGCTAGTGGTTTGGGAGGGTTGGAGCAGTTCTTC. Protein product: CASGLGGLEQFF.

J is TRBJ2-7 and V is TRBV27; 8 bases fit TRBD2. The ends lost 11 bases at V and 3 bases at J; junction bases unmatched: 12. Germline loops: CDR1 MNHEY, CDR2 SMNVEV (reference sequence). The CDR3 has 14 residues. The CDR3, as DNA: TGTGCCTCTCATTCCAGCGGGAGTGGCTACGAGCAGTACTTC. Protein product: CASHSSGSGYEQYF.

V gene TRBV19 combines with J gene TRBJ1-1, with D possibly matching TRBD1 (5 bases). V lost 0 bases and J 0 bases, leaving 5 bases between the germline ends. The germline V gene has CDR1 LNHDA and CDR2 SQIVND (reference sequence). The CDR3 runs 14 residues. Here the CDR3 reads CASSIDRVNTEAFF. Here the CDR3 DNA reads TGTGCCAGTAGTATAGACAGGGTGAACACTGAAGCTTTCTTT.

This clone was counted once. The chain has TRBV2 and TRBJ1-4, with 7 bases that match TRBD1. This CDR3 has 13 residues. Germline assignment: CDR1 SNHLY and CDR2 FYNNEI. Unmatched junction bases numbered 10, after V lost 11 bases and J lost 7 bases. CDR3 nucleotide sequence: TGTGCCGCCCGTACAGGGGCGCTTGAAAAACTGTTTTTT. Translation: CAARTGALEKLFF.

The chain combines TRBV27 with TRBJ1-2; unclear D gene. Trimming cost V 5 bases and J 5 bases, with 9 bases left between them. The CDR3 has 12 residues. The germline V gene has CDR1 MNHEY and CDR2 SMNVEV (reference sequence). CDR3 residues: CASSTDMYGYTF. The CDR3 nucleotides are TGTGCCAGCAGTACCGACATGTATGGCTACACCTTC.

The J gene is TRBJ2-3, the V gene TRBV2; 9 positions agree with TRBD1. The CDR3 contains 15 residues. V lost 6 bases, J lost 2 bases, and 6 bases stayed unmatched. Per germline, CDR1 SNHLY and CDR2 FYNNEI. CDR3 amino acids: CASRAGQGYTDTQYF. The CDR3 DNA sequence: TGTGCCAGCAGAGCTGGACAGGGGTACACAGATACGCAGTATTTT.

This chain connects TRBV2 to TRBJ2-2; 8 bases line up with TRBD1. The CDR3 covers 15 residues. The germline V gene encodes CDR1 SNHLY and CDR2 FYNNEI. V shed 6 bases, J shed 4 bases, and the junction held 7 bases outside the gene matches. The CDR3 is CASSKDRVGTGELFF. DNA for the CDR3: TGTGCCAGCAGCAAGGACAGGGTCGGCACCGGGGAGCTGTTTTTT. The full variable domain, with the rest looked up from reference TRBV2 and TRBJ2-2, is EPEVTQTPSHQVTQMGQEVILRCVPISNHLYFYWYRQILGQKVEFLVSFYNNEISEKSEIFDDQFSVERPDGSNFTLKIRSTKLEDSAMYFCASSKDRVGTGELFFGEGSRLTVL.

The V call is TRBV5-4, the J call TRBJ2-2; the match to TRBD1 covers 7 bases. Germline CDR1 SGHNT, CDR2 YYREEE (reference sequence). The CDR3 length is 16 residues. Trimming at V came to 4 bases and at J to 0 bases, leaving 6 bases not matched to a gene. The CDR3 sequence is CASSPDRETNTGELFF. In nucleotides, the CDR3 is TGTGCCAGCAGCCCAGACAGGGAAACGAACACCGGGGAGCTGTTTTTT.

The rearrangement uses TRBV4-1 and TRBJ2-5; 7 nucleotides line up with TRBD1. CDR1 is MGHRA, CDR2 YSYEKL, per germline. V was pared by 0 bases and J by 2 bases, with 6 bases of the junction left unmatched. CDR3 size: 16 residues. CDR3 nucleotide sequence: TGCGCCAGCAGCCAAGATCGGGGACAGATACAAGAGACCCAGTACTTC. Translating it yields CASSQDRGQIQETQYF.

The chain uses TRBV14 and TRBJ2-1; TRBD2 agrees at 7 bases. The CDR3 covers 17 residues. The V gene's germline CDR1 is SGHDN and CDR2 FVKESK. The V gene end was trimmed by 2 bases and the J gene end by 10 bases; junction bases not matched to a gene: 17. The CDR3: CASSQTAAGVLKGEQFF. The CDR3 DNA is TGTGCCAGCAGCCAAACAGCGGCGGGAGTACTCAAGGGGGAGCAGTTCTTC.

This chain uses TRBV6-1 with TRBJ2-1; 10 bases are a match to TRBD2. Germline CDR1 reads MNHNS; CDR2 reads SASEGT. Unmatched junction bases numbered 2, after V lost 0 bases and J lost 6 bases. The CDR3 extends over 15 amino acids. The CDR3 coding sequence is TGTGCCAGCAGTGAAGCTAGCGGGGGGTCCAATGAGCAGTTCTTC. Its translation is CASSEASGGSNEQFF.

This clone is a singleton in its sample. J is TRBJ2-3 and V is TRBV7-3; a possible D gene is TRBD2 (7 bases). Looked up from germline, CDR1 is SGHTA and CDR2 is FQGTGA. Between the trimmed V and J ends, which lost 2 bases and 2 bases, there was a span of 8 bases. The CDR3 is made up of 14 amino acids. As DNA, the CDR3 is TGTGCCAGCAGCTTAGCGGGGGCCACAGATACGCAGTATTTT. Protein: CASSLAGATDTQYF.

The chain has TRBV6-2 or TRBV6-3 and TRBJ2-2, with TRBD2 matching over 12 bases. Losses at the gene ends were 6 bases for V and 4 bases for J; bases not matched to a gene: 12. The CDR3 runs to 18 residues. The V gene's germline CDR1 is MNHEY and CDR2 SVGEGT. The CDR3: CASSRLSLAGGITGELFF. The DNA for the CDR3 is TGTGCCAGCAGCCGTCTCTCCCTAGCGGGAGGGATCACCGGGGAGCTGTTTTTT.

The V call is TRBV14, the J call TRBJ1-5; possible D gene TRBD1, 5 bases. The CDR3 length is 13 residues. Deletions cut 3 bases from V and 6 bases from J, with 9 bases between. The germline CDR1 and CDR2 sequences are SGHDN and FVKESK. The DNA of the CDR3 is TGTGCCAGCAGCCAGGGGAGGGGTCAGCCCCAGCATTTT. Translation gives CASSQGRGQPQHF.

This sequence joins TRBV18 and TRBJ1-5, with 10 bases identical to TRBD1. Germline V lookup: CDR1 KGHSH, CDR2 LQKENI. V trimming: 6 bases; J trimming: 6 bases; junction bases outside the gene matches: 5. This CDR3 is 14 amino acids long. CDR3 sequence (DNA): TGTGCCAGCTCCCCGGGACAGGGGCGTCAGCCCCAGCATTTT. This translates into CASSPGQGRQPQHF.

The chain employs TRBV7-8 and TRBJ1-4, with 7 bases fitting TRBD1. This CDR3 comprises 15 residues. V gave up 5 bases and J gave up 8 bases; unmatched junction bases: 11. CDR1 and CDR2 from the germline V gene are SGHVS and FQNEAQ. The CDR3, as DNA: TGTGCCAGCAGCCCTACGACAGGGCTCAACGAAAAACTGTTTTTT. It encodes CASSPTTGLNEKLFF. The entire variable domain, with the rest obtained from reference TRBV7-8 and TRBJ1-4, is as follows: GAGVSQSPRYKVAKRGQDVALRCDPISGHVSLFWYQQALGQGPEFLTYFQNEAQLDKSGLPSDRFFAERPEGSVSTLKIQRTQQEDSAVYLCASSPTTGLNEKLFFGSGTQLSVL.

The gene calls are TRBV5-6 and TRBJ1-2; 9 bases map to TRBD1. The V gene's germline CDR1 is SGHDT and CDR2 YYEEEE. V dropped 4 bases and J dropped 12; count of bases not matched to a gene: 16. The CDR3 extends over 15 amino acids. The CDR3, as DNA: TGTGCCAGCAGCGGGCTCGGACAGGGGTATATGTTCGACACCTTC. Residues: CASSGLGQGYMFDTF.

This clone was detected a few times. The chain uses TRBV9 and TRBJ1-1; D uncertain. CDR1 and CDR2 from the germline V gene are SGDLS and YYNGEE. The CDR3 covers 15 residues. Trimming removed 3 bases at V and 1 base at J, with 13 bases between. CDR3 nucleotides: TGTGCCAGCAGCGAGCAAGGAGTCGGGAACACTGAAGCTTTCTTT. Residues: CASSEQGVGNTEAFF.

The chain employs TRBV12-5 and TRBJ2-1; 10 bases map to TRBD1. CDR3 length: 15 residues. Germline V CDR1 and CDR2: LGHNT, FRNRAP. Trimming removed 5 bases from V and 8 bases from J; junction bases left unmatched: 9. The CDR3 loop is CASGPGQGGSDEQFF. The CDR3 DNA sequence: TGTGCTAGTGGTCCCGGACAGGGGGGATCGGATGAGCAGTTCTTC.

The chain combines TRBV6-6 with TRBJ1-5, with a tentative D call TRBD1 (6 bases). Per the germline V gene, CDR1 is MNHNY and CDR2 is SVGAGI (reference sequence). The CDR3 extends over 14 amino acids. The ends were cut back, 2 bases at V and 5 bases at J, with 10 bases in the middle. The CDR3 region is CASSYRGTDQPQHF. CDR3 nucleotides: TGTGCCAGCAGTTACAGGGGGACGGATCAGCCCCAGCATTTT.

CDR3 nucleotide sequence: TGTGCCAGCAGCCACAGGGGTAGGTACGAGCAGTACTTC. This gives the protein CASSHRGRYEQYF. The chain uses TRBV7-8 and TRBJ2-7, with 7 nucleotides matching TRBD1. Looked up from germline, CDR1 is SGHVS and CDR2 is FQNEAQ. The CDR3 is 13 amino acids. The V gene end was trimmed by 5 bases and the J gene end by 4 bases; junction bases not matched to a gene: 5.

This clone came up a few times. This sequence joins TRBV11-2 and TRBJ1-6; tentatively, D is TRBD1 (5 bases). This CDR3 is built from 15 residues. Trimming shortened V by 0 bases and J by 8 bases, and 11 bases separated the two germline ends. Germline CDR1 reads SGHAT; CDR2 reads FQNNGV. The CDR3 bases are TGTGCCAGCAGCTTAGAGGCAGGGCGTTATTCACCCCTCCACTTT. Translation: CASSLEAGRYSPLHF.

The chain uses TRBV14 and TRBJ2-5; 8 bases line up with TRBD1. V lost 4 bases and J lost 5; bases outside the gene matches: 9. Germline-derived CDR1 and CDR2 are SGHDN and FVKESK. This CDR3 has 15 residues. The CDR3 bases are TGTGCCAGCAGCCGCATGACAGGGGTTGAGGAGACCCAGTACTTC. Translation: CASSRMTGVEETQYF.

V is TRBV4-1 and J is TRBJ2-3; D is possibly TRBD2 (5 bases). Deletions cut 1 base from V and 6 bases from J, with 8 bases between. Germline CDR1 reads MGHRA; CDR2 reads YSYEKL. The CDR3 has 13 residues. CDR3 DNA: TGCGCCAGCAGCCAAGTCTCGGGGGATACGCAGTATTTT. It specifies CASSQVSGDTQYF.